A selection of T cell receptor beta chains follows, all from one sample in a study of T-cell reconstitution after alpha-beta-depleted transplantation in children. TCRdb passed the PCR reads through MiXCR, listing each CDR3 protein once. The table lists roughly 300,000 distinct CDR3 sequences, almost 10% of them singletons. The specimen comprised PBMCs from the stem cell graft donor, sampled from the stem cell graft. These receptors originate from a human donor who donated a stem cell graft to a child with SCID. CDR3s include the opening cysteine and the closing phenylalanine or tryptophan. The order of the fields is CDR3 protein, CDR3 DNA, D gene, clone size, J gene, V gene. A D gene is named only where the DNA matches it firmly. The listing skips clone size in some rows; elsewhere it reads once, few, many or a size class.

CASSPGLAGVGEQFF	TGTGCCAGCAGTCCTGGACTAGCGGGGGTTGGGGAGCAGTTCTTC	TRBD2	many	TRBJ2-1	TRBV6-1
CATSFEQGGETQYF	TGTGCCACCAGTTTTGAACAGGGAGGGGAGACCCAGTACTTC	-	few	TRBJ2-5	TRBV15
CASSQEEPWGENTEAFF	TGTGCCAGCAGCCAAGAGGAGCCCTGGGGGGAGAACACTGAAGCTTTCTTT	-	many	TRBJ1-1	TRBV4-2
CASIPLDRAGGELFF	TGTGCCAGCATCCCCCTGGACAGAGCCGGAGGGGAGCTGTTTTTT	-	many	TRBJ2-2	TRBV2
CASSPSQAFADTQYF	TGTGCCAGCAGTCCTAGCCAGGCCTTCGCAGATACGCAGTATTTT	-	few	TRBJ2-3	TRBV12-3/TRBV12-4
CASSLGQGGNNEQFF	TGTGCCAGCAGCTTGGGACAGGGTGGAAACAATGAGCAGTTCTTC	TRBD1	-	TRBJ2-1	TRBV7-8
CASSSTGGVSTGELFF	TGTGCCAGCAGTTCGACAGGGGGCGTAAGCACCGGGGAGCTGTTTTTT	TRBD1	many	TRBJ2-2	TRBV12-3/TRBV12-4
CSAKLGGNVNTEAFF	TGCAGTGCTAAACTAGGGGGAAACGTGAACACTGAAGCTTTCTTT	-	few	TRBJ1-1	TRBV20-1
CASSQDLYEQYF	TGCGCCAGCAGCCAAGATTTGTACGAGCAGTACTTC	-	many	TRBJ2-7	TRBV4-1
CASSLSPGLNTEAFF	TGTGCCAGCAGCTTATCCCCGGGTCTGAACACTGAAGCTTTCTTT	-	-	TRBJ1-1	TRBV7-2
CAIRETELSNTEAFF	TGTGCCATCCGCGAGACAGAACTTTCGAACACTGAAGCTTTCTTT	-	many	TRBJ1-1	TRBV10-3
CASSSQQTVYF	TGTGCCAGCAGCTCACAGCAGACGGTGTATTTT	-	few	TRBJ2-3	TRBV7-9
CAISAWLPYNEQFF	TGTGCCATCAGTGCTTGGTTACCCTACAATGAGCAGTTCTTC	-	-	TRBJ2-1	TRBV10-3
CASSPLTGSSYNEQFF	TGTGCCAGCAGCCCTTTAACAGGGAGCTCCTACAATGAGCAGTTCTTC	-	-	TRBJ2-1	TRBV7-6
CASSPDREETQYF	TGTGCCAGCAGCCCCGACAGGGAAGAGACCCAGTACTTC	TRBD1	many	TRBJ2-5	TRBV3-1
CASSLTPDRASLAFF	TGTGCCAGCAGCTTAACCCCGGACAGGGCTTCCCTAGCTTTCTTT	TRBD1	few	TRBJ1-1	TRBV7-3
CATSGDRYEQYF	TGTGCCACCTCAGGGGATCGGTACGAGCAGTACTTC	-	-	TRBJ2-7	TRBV10-3
CASSRKFSGGAYEQYF	TGCGCCAGCAGCCGTAAATTCAGCGGGGGGGCCTACGAGCAGTACTTC	TRBD2	few	TRBJ2-7	TRBV4-1
CAIRQEDSPLHF	TGTGCCATCCGGCAGGAGGATTCACCCCTCCACTTT	-	-	TRBJ1-6	TRBV10-3
CASSQESSYGYTF	TGTGCCAGCAGCCAAGAATCGAGCTATGGCTACACCTTC	-	-	TRBJ1-2	TRBV3-1
CSASLGNEQFF	TGCAGTGCTAGTTTGGGGAATGAGCAGTTCTTC	-	many	TRBJ2-1	TRBV20-1
CSANRGLSSYEQYF	TGCAGTGCTAACAGGGGGCTTAGCTCCTACGAGCAGTACTTC	TRBD1	many	TRBJ2-7	TRBV20-1
CASSSSDGTYEQYF	TGTGCCAGCAGCTCCTCGGACGGGACCTACGAGCAGTACTTC	-	few	TRBJ2-7	TRBV7-9
CASSLGGTETDTQYF	TGTGCCAGCAGCTTAGGCGGGACAGAGACAGATACGCAGTATTTT	-	-	TRBJ2-3	TRBV7-9
CSASRVNTEAFF	TGCAGTGCCAGTCGAGTAAACACTGAAGCTTTCTTT	-	few	TRBJ1-1	TRBV20-1
CASSPSFGEETQYF	TGTGCCAGCAGCCCCTCGTTCGGGGAAGAGACCCAGTACTTC	-	few	TRBJ2-5	TRBV7-3
CASSSGNEQYF	TGTGCCAGCAGCTCGGGGAACGAGCAGTACTTC	-	-	TRBJ2-7	TRBV7-9
CSALIRDRDYEQYF	TGCAGTGCTCTAATCCGGGACAGGGACTACGAGCAGTACTTC	TRBD1	few	TRBJ2-7	TRBV20-1
CSAPKAEKLFF	TGCAGTGCCCCTAAGGCGGAAAAACTGTTTTTT	-	-	TRBJ1-4	TRBV20-1
CASSADVLRTGVFGELFF	TGCGCCAGCAGCGCCGACGTTCTTCGGACAGGGGTATTCGGGGAGCTGTTTTTT	TRBD1	few	TRBJ2-2	TRBV5-1
CASSFGTSRKAGANVLTF	TGCGCCAGCAGCTTCGGGACTAGCAGGAAAGCCGGGGCCAACGTCCTGACTTTC	TRBD2	-	TRBJ2-6	TRBV5-1
CASFLSGTVFNEKLFF	TGTGCCAGCTTTCTCTCCGGGACAGTGTTTAATGAAAAACTGTTTTTT	TRBD1	-	TRBJ1-4	TRBV6-5
CASSLQGQGADTQYF	TGCGCCAGCAGCTTGCAGGGACAGGGAGCCGATACGCAGTATTTT	TRBD1	few	TRBJ2-3	TRBV5-1
CASSPEIADYTDTQYF	TGCGCCAGCAGCCCAGAGATAGCGGATTACACAGATACGCAGTATTTT	-	few	TRBJ2-3	TRBV5-1
CASSQDTSWPLDF	TGTGCCAGCAGCCAAGATACCTCCTGGCCCCTGGACTTC	-	-	TRBJ2-5	TRBV3-1
CASRFRDTQYF	TGTGCCAGCAGATTTAGAGATACGCAGTATTTT	-	few	TRBJ2-3	TRBV7-9
CASSLRAYPNTGELFF	TGTGCCAGCAGCTTAAGGGCTTACCCGAACACCGGGGAGCTGTTTTTT	-	-	TRBJ2-2	TRBV7-6
CASSLKGPLHF	TGTGCCAGCAGCTTGAAAGGACCCCTCCACTTT	-	-	TRBJ1-6	TRBV7-8
CASSSLSSDTQYF	TGTGCCAGCAGCTCGTTGTCATCAGATACGCAGTATTTT	-	-	TRBJ2-3	TRBV7-8
CASSLSSTDTQYF	TGTGCCAGCAGCTTATCCTCGACAGATACGCAGTATTTT	-	many	TRBJ2-3	TRBV27
CSVETSGIKTDTQYF	TGCAGCGTTGAGACTAGCGGTATAAAAACAGATACGCAGTATTTT	TRBD2	-	TRBJ2-3	TRBV29-1
CASSNGLGGLNIQYF	TGCGCCAGCAGCAACGGCTTGGGGGGGCTGAACATTCAGTACTTC	-	-	TRBJ2-4	TRBV5-1
CASSLTGDRVTGELFF	TGTGCCAGCAGCTTAACAGGGGACAGGGTCACCGGGGAGCTGTTTTTT	TRBD1	few	TRBJ2-2	TRBV7-3
CASSSGGWIQYEQYF	TGTGCCAGCAGCTCGGGGGGGTGGATCCAATACGAGCAGTACTTC	TRBD2	-	TRBJ2-7	TRBV7-9
CALGIRGQGANQETQYF	TGCGCCCTCGGCATCAGGGGACAGGGGGCGAACCAAGAGACCCAGTACTTC	TRBD1	few	TRBJ2-5	TRBV5-1
CAITDTSRRSAYNEQFF	TGTGCCATCACCGACACCTCCAGAAGGAGTGCTTACAATGAGCAGTTCTTC	-	few	TRBJ2-1	TRBV10-3
CASSSDGLSTDTQYF	TGCGCCAGCAGCTCCGACGGGCTCAGCACAGATACGCAGTATTTT	-	-	TRBJ2-3	TRBV5-1
CASSLERGRGETQYF	TGTGCCAGCAGCTTAGAACGGGGGCGGGGGGAGACCCAGTACTTC	-	few	TRBJ2-5	TRBV11-2
CASSVDRGGTEAFF	TGTGCCAGCAGCGTAGACAGGGGAGGAACTGAAGCTTTCTTT	TRBD1	few	TRBJ1-1	TRBV9
CASSGWGGNANYGYTF	TGTGCCAGCAGCGGATGGGGGGGCAACGCTAACTATGGCTACACCTTC	-	-	TRBJ1-2	TRBV7-9
CASRPSGVSAEQFF	TGTGCCAGCAGGCCTAGCGGGGTTTCCGCTGAGCAGTTCTTC	TRBD2	few	TRBJ2-1	TRBV6-1
CASRPRVLSYEQYF	TGTGCCAGCAGGCCCAGGGTCCTTTCCTACGAGCAGTACTTC	-	few	TRBJ2-7	TRBV6-1
CSVVKTDTQYF	TGCAGCGTTGTGAAAACAGATACGCAGTATTTT	-	few	TRBJ2-3	TRBV29-1
CSARAFLTGTSTYNEQFF	TGCAGTGCTAGAGCGTTTCTGACCGGGACTAGTACCTACAATGAGCAGTTCTTC	TRBD2	few	TRBJ2-1	TRBV20-1